This T cell receptor beta chain was sequenced in a study of neoadjuvant nivolumab and ipilimumab in lung cancer (dated by TCRdb to about 2020). General notes on the study: Nivolumab was administered intravenously at 3 mg/kg on days 1, 15 and 29, and in the combination arm ipilimumab 1 mg/kg was added on day 1 only. TCR repertoires in pretherapy (baseline) peripheral blood were compared with TCR repertoires in tumors resected at surgery after neoadjuvant immune checkpoint blockade. Matched pretherapy and resected tumor pairs were analyzed for seven patients: four treated with nivolumab and three with nivolumab plus ipilimumab. In the trial, under 45 patients with operable NSCLC were treated, of whom around 23 were randomized to nivolumab monotherapy and about 20 to nivolumab plus ipilimumab. For each study arm, the primary endpoint of the trial was the rate of major pathologic response (MPR) in the intention-to-treat population.

As for this clone: The antigen it binds to is not known. Within one base of it there is no much larger clone, and no base qualities were kept.

The library was obtained by the immunoSEQ multiplex PCR assay. On the study's bioinformatics: Richness and clonality were used to summarize the repertoires, and clones that significantly expanded or contracted between pre- and post-therapy samples were identified. TCRdb mirrors the immuneACCESS table, restricted to in-frame sequences. Some clones are absent from its copies; in checked studies, under half trace to an unresolved V gene, and the reason for the others is unknown. V and J calls and clone size come straight from that table; D and trimming were deduced from the DNA. The table for this sample lists some 38,000 clones; 89% of them were counted only once. The top ten clones comprise approximately 3.3% of the sample. General study outcomes and caveats: A small number of samples underwent TCR sequencing. TCR richness and clonality were greater in resected tumors than in tumor-adjacent uninvolved lung, and increases were seen in more dual-therapy-treated tumors. From pretherapy to surgery, tumor T-cell richness and clonality increased in three of three dual-therapy tumors but in only two of four nivolumab-treated tumors. No significant correlation was found between TCR clonality and pathologic tumor regression, and only a single major-pathologic-response sample was available for the analysis of TCR clonality versus pathologic tumor regression. Richness in tumors resected after neoadjuvant therapy showed a positive correlation with pretherapy blood TCR richness (Spearman R ≈ 0.82).

The time point label here, explained by the study, means: pretherapy, before neoadjuvant immune checkpoint inhibitors. The samples were taken from NEOSTAR, a phase 2 randomized trial in operable NSCLC that tested neoadjuvant nivolumab or nivolumab plus ipilimumab, followed by surgery. From its cysteine to its phenylalanine, the CDR3 spans 16 amino acids. Only the CDR3 portion is preserved as DNA: 48 bases, with reading frame beginning at the first base. According to the germline V gene, CDR1 reads SGHTA and CDR2 reads FQGNSA. Relative to germline, V is missing 5 bases and J is missing 6 bases, with 13 bases of the junction outside any gene match.

The sample in question was peripheral blood, obtained before neoadjuvant nivolumab, alone or with ipilimumab. The sequence was collected from an adult with non-small cell lung cancer. This chain joins TRBV7-2 to TRBJ2-3; TRBD2 lines up with 8 middle nucleotides. The DNA sequence is given as TGTGCCAGCAGCGCCGCATGGGGACCGGGGGGGGATACGCAGTATTTT. This encodes CASSAAWGPGGDTQYF.